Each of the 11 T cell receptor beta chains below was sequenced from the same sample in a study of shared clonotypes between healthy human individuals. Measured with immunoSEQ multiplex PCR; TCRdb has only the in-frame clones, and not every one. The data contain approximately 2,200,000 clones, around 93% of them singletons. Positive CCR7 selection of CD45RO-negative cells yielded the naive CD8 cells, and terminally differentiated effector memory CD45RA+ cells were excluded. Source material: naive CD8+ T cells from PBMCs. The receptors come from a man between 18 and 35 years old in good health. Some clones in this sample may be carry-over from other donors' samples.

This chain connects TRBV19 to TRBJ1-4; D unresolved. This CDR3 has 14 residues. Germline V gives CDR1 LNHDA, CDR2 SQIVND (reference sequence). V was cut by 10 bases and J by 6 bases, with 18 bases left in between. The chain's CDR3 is CATLNTAADEKLFF. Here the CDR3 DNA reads TGTGCCACCCTAAACACGGCGGCTGATGAAAAACTGTTTTTT.

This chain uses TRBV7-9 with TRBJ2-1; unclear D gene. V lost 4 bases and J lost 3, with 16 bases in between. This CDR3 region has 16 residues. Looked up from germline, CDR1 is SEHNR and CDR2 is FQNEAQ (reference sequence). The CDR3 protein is CASSSYYTTFYNEQFF. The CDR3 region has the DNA TGTGCCAGCAGCTCCTACTACACAACGTTCTACAATGAGCAGTTCTTC.

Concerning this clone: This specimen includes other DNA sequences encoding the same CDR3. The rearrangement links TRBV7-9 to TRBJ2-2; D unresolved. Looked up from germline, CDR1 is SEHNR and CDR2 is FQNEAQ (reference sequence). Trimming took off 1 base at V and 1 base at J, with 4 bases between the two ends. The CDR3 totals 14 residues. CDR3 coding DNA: TGTGCCAGCAGCTTAGTCCAGAACACCGGGGAGCTGTTTTTT. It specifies CASSLVQNTGELFF. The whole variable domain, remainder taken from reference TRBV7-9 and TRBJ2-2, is DTGVSQNPRHKITKRGQNVTFRCDPISEHNRLYWYRQTLGQGPEFLTYFQNEAQLEKSRLLSDRFSAERPKGSFSTLEIQRTEQGDSAMYLCASSLVQNTGELFFGEGSRLTVL.

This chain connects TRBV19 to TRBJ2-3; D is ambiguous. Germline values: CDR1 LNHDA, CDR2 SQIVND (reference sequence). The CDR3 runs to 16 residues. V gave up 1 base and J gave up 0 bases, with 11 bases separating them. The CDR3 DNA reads TGTGCCAGTAGTATAGGTCACTCCTCTAGCACAGATACGCAGTATTTT. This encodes CASSIGHSSSTDTQYF. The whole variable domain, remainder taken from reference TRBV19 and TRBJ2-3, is DGGITQSPKYLFRKEGQNVTLSCEQNLNHDAMYWYRQDPGQGLRLIYYSQIVNDFQKGDIAEGYSVSREKKESFPLTVTSAQKNPTAFYLCASSIGHSSSTDTQYFGPGTRLTVL.

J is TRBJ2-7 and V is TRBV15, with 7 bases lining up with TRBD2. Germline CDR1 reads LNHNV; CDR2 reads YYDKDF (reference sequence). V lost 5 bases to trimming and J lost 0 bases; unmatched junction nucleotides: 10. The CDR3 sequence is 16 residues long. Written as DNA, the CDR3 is TGTGCCACCAGCCCCCCGTGGGAGGGGAGCTCCTACGAGCAGTACTTC. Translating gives CATSPPWEGSSYEQYF.

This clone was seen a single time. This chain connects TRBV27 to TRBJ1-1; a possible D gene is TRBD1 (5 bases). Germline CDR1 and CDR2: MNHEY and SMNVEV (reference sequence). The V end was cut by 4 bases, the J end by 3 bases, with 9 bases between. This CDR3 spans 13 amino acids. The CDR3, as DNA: TGTGCCAGCAGTTCCAGGGTTGACACTGAAGCTTTCTTT. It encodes CASSSRVDTEAFF.

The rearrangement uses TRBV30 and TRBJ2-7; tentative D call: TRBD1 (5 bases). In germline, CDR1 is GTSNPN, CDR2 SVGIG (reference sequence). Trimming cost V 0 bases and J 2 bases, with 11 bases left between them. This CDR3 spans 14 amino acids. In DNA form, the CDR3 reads TGTGCCTGGAGTGTCTTGGACATCCCCTACGAGCAGTACTTC. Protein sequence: CAWSVLDIPYEQYF.

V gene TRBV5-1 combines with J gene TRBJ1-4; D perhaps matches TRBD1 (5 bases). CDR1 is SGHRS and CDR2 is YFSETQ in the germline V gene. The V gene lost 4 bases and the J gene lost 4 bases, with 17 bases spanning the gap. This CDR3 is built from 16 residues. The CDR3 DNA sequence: TGCGCCAGCAGCCGGGACCGTACACTCCATAATGAAAAACTGTTTTTT. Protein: CASSRDRTLHNEKLFF.

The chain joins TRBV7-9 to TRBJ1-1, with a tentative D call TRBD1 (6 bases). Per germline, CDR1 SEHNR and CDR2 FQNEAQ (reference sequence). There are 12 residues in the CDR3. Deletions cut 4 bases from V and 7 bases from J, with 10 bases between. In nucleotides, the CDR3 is TGTGCCAGCAGCTCCGAGGGGGGTGAAGCTTTCTTT. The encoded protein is CASSSEGGEAFF.

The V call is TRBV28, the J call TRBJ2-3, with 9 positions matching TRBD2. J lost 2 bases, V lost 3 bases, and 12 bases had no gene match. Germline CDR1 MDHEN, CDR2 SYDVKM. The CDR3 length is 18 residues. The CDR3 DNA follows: TGTGCCAGCAGTTTCGACTTGCGGCTAGCGGGACTCACAGATACGCAGTATTTT. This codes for CASSFDLRLAGLTDTQYF.

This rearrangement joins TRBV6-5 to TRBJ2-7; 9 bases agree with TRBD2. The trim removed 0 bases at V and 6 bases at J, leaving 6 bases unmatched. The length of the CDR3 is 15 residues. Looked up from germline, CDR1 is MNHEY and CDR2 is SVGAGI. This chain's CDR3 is CASSYSGLASGEQYF. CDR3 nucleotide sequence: TGTGCCAGCAGTTACTCGGGACTAGCCTCGGGCGAGCAGTACTTC.